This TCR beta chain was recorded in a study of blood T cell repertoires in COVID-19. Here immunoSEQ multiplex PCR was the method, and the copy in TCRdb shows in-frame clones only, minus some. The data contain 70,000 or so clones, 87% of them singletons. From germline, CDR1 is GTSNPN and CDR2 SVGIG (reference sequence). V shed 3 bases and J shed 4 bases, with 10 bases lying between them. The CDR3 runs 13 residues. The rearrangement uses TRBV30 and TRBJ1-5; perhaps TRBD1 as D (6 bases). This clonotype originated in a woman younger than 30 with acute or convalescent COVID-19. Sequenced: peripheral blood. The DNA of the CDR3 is TGTGCCTGGAGCGAACAGGGTAATCAGCCCCAGCATTTT. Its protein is CAWSEQGNQPQHF.